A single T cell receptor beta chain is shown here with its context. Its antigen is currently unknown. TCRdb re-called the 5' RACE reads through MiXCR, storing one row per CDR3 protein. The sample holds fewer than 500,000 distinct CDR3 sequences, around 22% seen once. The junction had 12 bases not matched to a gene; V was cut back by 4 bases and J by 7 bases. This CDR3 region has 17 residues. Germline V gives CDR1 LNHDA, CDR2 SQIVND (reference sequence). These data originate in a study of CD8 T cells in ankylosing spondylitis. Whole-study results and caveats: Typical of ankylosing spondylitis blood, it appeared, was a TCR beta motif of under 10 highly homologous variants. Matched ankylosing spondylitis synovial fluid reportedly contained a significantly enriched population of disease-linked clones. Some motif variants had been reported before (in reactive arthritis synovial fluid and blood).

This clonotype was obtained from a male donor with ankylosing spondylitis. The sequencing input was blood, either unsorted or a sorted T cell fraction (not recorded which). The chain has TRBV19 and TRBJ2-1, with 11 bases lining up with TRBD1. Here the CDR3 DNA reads TGTGCCAGTAGTACCCCCGCGGACAGGGGGCGCAAGAATGAGCAGTTCTTC. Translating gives CASSTPADRGRKNEQFF.